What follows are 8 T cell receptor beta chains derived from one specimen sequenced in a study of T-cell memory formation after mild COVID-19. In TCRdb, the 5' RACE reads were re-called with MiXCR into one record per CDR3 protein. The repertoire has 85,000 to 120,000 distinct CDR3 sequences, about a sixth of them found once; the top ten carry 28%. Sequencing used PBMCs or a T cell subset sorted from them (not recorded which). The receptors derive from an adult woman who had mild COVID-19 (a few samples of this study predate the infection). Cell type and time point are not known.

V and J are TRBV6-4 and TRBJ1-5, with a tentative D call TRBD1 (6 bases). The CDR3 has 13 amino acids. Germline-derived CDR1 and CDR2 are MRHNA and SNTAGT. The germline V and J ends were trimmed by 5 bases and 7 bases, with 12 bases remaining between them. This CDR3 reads CASSSTGNQPQHF. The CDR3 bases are TGTGCCAGCAGTTCTACAGGGAACCAGCCCCAGCATTTT.

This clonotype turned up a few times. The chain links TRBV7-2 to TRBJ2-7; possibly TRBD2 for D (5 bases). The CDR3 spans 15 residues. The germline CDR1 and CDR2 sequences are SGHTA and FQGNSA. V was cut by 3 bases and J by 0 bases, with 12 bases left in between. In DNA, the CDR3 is TGTGCCAGCAGCTTTACGGGGTTCGGCTCCTACGAGCAGTACTTC. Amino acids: CASSFTGFGSYEQYF.

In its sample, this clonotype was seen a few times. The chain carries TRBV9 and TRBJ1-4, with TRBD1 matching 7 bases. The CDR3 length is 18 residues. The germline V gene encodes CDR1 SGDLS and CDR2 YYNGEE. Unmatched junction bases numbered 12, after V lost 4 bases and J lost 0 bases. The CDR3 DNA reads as TGTGCCAGCAGCCTGACAGGGAGCGAGCCCGCAACTAATGAAAAACTGTTTTTT. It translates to CASSLTGSEPATNEKLFF.

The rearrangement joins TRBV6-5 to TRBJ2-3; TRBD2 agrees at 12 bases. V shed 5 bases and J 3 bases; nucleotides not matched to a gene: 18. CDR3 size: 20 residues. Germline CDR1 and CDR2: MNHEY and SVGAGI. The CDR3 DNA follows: TGTGCCAGCAGTCCCCCCGCCCCGGCGACTAGCGGGAGCCCTACAGATACGCAGTATTTT. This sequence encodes CASSPPAPATSGSPTDTQYF.

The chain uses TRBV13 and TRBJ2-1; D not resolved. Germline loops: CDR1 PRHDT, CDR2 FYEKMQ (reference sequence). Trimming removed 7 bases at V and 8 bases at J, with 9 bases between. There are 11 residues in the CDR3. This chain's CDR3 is CASTYRDEQFF. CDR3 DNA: TGTGCCAGCACCTATCGAGATGAGCAGTTCTTC.

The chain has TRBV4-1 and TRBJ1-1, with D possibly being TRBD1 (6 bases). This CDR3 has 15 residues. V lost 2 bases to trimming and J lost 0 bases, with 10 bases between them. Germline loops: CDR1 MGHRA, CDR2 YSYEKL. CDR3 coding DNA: TGCGCCAGCAGCCAAACAGGGTTCATGAACACTGAAGCTTTCTTT. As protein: CASSQTGFMNTEAFF.

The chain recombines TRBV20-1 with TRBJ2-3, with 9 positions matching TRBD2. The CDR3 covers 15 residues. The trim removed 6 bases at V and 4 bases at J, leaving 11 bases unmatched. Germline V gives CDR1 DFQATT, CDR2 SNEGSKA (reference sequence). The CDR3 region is CSANALGLASDTQYF. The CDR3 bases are TGCAGTGCAAACGCACTCGGACTAGCGTCAGATACGCAGTATTTT.

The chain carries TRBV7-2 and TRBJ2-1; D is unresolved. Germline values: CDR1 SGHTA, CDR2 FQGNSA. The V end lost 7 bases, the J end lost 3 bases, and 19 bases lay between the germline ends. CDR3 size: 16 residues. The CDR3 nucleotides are TGTGCCAGCATCAAAAAGGGCAGGTCCCACTACAATGAGCAGTTCTTC. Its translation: CASIKKGRSHYNEQFF.